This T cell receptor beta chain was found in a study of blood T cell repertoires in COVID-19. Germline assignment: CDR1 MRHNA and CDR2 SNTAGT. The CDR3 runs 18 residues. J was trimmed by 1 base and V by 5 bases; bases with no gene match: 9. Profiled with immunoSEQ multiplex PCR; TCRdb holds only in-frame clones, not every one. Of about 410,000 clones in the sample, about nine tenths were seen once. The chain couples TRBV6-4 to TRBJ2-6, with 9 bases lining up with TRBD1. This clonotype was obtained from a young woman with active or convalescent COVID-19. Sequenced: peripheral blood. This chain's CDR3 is CASSPVGTGYSGANVLTF. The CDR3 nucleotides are TGTGCCAGCAGTCCCGTTGGGACAGGGTATTCTGGGGCCAACGTCCTGACTTTC.